This T cell receptor (beta chain) was documented in a study of identical twins. Study outcomes and limitations: Zero-insertion analyses were open to partial confounding by invariant MAIT and iNKT cells.

For this clonotype: Antigen specificity is unknown.

Trimming shortened V by 7 bases and J by 2 bases, and 5 bases separated the two germline ends. The CDR3 sequence is 11 residues long. In germline, CDR1 is SNHLY, CDR2 FYNNEI. Each CDR3 protein is one row after TCRdb ran MiXCR on the 5' RACE reads. The top ten clones hold approximately 0.25% of a sample with approximately 1.8 million distinct CDR3 sequences, about 30% of them seen once. Sequencing used cord blood. This TCR was sampled from a newborn girl in good health. The J gene is TRBJ1-1, the V gene TRBV2, with D uncertain. Here the CDR3 reads CASNPNTEAFF. DNA of the CDR3: TGTGCCAGCAACCCTAACACTGAAGCTTTCTTT. The entire variable domain, with the rest obtained from reference TRBV2 and TRBJ1-1, is as follows: EPEVTQTPSHQVTQMGQEVILRCVPISNHLYFYWYRQILGQKVEFLVSFYNNEISEKSEIFDDQFSVERPDGSNFTLKIRSTKLEDSAMYFCASNPNTEAFFGQGTRLTVV.